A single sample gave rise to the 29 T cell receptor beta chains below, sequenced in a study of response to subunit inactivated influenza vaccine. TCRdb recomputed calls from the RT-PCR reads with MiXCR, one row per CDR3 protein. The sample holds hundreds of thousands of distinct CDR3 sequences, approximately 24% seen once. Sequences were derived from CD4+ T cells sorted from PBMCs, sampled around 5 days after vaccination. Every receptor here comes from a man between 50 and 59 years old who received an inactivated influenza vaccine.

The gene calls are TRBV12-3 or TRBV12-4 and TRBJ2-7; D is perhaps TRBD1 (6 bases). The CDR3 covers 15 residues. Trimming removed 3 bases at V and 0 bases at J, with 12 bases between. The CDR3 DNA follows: TGTGCCAGCAGTTTTCAGGGGTTAACCTCCTACGAGCAGTACTTC. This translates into CASSFQGLTSYEQYF.

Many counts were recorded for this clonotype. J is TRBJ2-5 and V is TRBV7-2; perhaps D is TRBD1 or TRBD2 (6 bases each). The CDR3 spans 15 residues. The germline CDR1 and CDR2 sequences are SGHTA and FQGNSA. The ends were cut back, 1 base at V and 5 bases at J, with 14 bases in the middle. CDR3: CASSLVGGREETQYF. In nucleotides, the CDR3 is TGTGCCAGCAGCTTAGTTGGGGGGCGCGAGGAGACCCAGTACTTC. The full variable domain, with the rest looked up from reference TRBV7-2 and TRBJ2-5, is GAGVSQSPSNKVTEKGKDVELRCDPISGHTALYWYRQSLGQGLEFLIYFQGNSAPDKSGLPSDRFSAERTGGSVSTLTIQRTQQEDSAVYLCASSLVGGREETQYFGPGTRLLVL.

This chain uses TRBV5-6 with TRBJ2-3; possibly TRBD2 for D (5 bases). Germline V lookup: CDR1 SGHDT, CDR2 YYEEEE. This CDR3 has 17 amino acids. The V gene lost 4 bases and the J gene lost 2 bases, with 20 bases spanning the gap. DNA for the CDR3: TGTGCCAGCAGCCTCGGAGGATCGGCTGGAACCACAGATACGCAGTATTTT. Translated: CASSLGGSAGTTDTQYF.

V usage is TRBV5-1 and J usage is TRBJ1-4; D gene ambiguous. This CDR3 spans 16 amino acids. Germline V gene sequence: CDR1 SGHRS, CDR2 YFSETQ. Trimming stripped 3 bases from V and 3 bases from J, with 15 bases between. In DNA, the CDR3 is TGCGCCAGCAGCTCCGGAGGAGGGTTCGCTAATGAAAAACTGTTTTTT. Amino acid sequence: CASSSGGGFANEKLFF.

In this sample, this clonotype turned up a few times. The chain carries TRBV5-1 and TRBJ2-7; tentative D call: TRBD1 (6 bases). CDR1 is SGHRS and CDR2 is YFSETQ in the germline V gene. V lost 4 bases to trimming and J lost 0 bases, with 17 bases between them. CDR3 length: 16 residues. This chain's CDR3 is CASSTHSGQSSYEQYF. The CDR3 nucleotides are TGCGCCAGCAGCACTCACTCGGGACAAAGCTCCTACGAGCAGTACTTC.

In nucleotides, the CDR3 is TGTGCCAGCAGCCAAGTGGGGCGGTCTGAGCAGTACTTC. It yields the protein CASSQVGRSEQYF. V is TRBV3-1 and J is TRBJ2-7; perhaps TRBD1 as D (5 bases). CDR3 size: 13 residues. Germline V CDR1 and CDR2: LGHDT, YNNKEL (reference sequence). Between the trimmed V and J ends, which lost 1 base and 7 bases, there was a span of 11 bases.

The CDR3 DNA sequence: TGTGCCAGCAGTTACGGGGCAGCGGGCGGCACAGATACGCAGTATTTT. Translation gives CASSYGAAGGTDTQYF. The genes are TRBV6-5 and TRBJ2-3, with D possibly TRBD2 on 6 matching bases. CDR3 size: 16 residues. Trimming took 2 bases from V and 1 from J, leaving 13 bases between them. Germline V lookup: CDR1 MNHEY, CDR2 SVGAGI.

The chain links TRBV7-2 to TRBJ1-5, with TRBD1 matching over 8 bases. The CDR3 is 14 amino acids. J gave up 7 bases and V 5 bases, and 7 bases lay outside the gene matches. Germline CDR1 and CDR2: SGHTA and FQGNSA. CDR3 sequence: CASSPDRVRQPQHF. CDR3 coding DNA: TGTGCCAGCAGCCCGGACAGGGTTAGACAGCCCCAGCATTTT.

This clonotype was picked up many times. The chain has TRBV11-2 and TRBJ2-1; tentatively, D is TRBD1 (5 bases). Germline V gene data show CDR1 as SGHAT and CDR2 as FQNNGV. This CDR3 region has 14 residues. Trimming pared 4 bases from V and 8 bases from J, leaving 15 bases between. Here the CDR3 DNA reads TGTGCCAGCAGCTCCTTCAGGGCGCGCGATGAGCAGTTCTTC. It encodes CASSSFRARDEQFF.

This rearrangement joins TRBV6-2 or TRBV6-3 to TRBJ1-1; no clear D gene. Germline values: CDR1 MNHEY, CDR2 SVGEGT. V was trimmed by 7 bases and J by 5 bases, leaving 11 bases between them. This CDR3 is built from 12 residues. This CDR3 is CASKNLGTEAFF. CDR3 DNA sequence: TGTGCCAGCAAAAACCTCGGGACTGAAGCTTTCTTT.

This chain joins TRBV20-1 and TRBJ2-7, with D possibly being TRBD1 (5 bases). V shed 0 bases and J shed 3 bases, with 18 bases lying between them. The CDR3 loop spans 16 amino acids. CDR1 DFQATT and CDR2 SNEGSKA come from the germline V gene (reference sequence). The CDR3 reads CSARDRLKDRLYEQYF. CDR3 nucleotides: TGCAGTGCTAGAGATCGATTGAAAGACAGACTCTACGAGCAGTACTTC.

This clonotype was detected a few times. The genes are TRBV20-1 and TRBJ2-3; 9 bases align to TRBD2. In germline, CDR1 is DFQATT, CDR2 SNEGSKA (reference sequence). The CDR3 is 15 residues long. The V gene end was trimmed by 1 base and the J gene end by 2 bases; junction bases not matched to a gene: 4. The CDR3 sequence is CSARGPSGTTDTQYF. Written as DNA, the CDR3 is TGCAGTGCTAGAGGGCCTAGCGGGACCACAGATACGCAGTATTTT.

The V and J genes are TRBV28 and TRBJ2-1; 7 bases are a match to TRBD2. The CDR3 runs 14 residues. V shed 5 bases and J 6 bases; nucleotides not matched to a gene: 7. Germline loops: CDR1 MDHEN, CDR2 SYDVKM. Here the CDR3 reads CASSRGLTLNEQFF. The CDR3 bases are TGTGCCAGCAGTCGGGGACTAACCCTCAATGAGCAGTTCTTC.

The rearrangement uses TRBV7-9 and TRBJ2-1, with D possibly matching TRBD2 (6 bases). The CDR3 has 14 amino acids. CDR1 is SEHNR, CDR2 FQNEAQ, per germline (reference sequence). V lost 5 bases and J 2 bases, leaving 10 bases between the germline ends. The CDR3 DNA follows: TGTGCCAGCAGCCGACTAGGGACCTACAATGAGCAGTTCTTC. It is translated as CASSRLGTYNEQFF. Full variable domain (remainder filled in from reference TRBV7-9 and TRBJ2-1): DTGVSQNPRHKITKRGQNVTFRCDPISEHNRLYWYRQTLGQGPEFLTYFQNEAQLEKSRLLSDRFSAERPKGSFSTLEIQRTEQGDSAMYLCASSRLGTYNEQFFGPGTRLTVL.

The CDR3 nucleotides are TGCAGTGCTAGACTCACTCTAGCGGATCCCAATGAGCAGTTCTTC. Amino acids: CSARLTLADPNEQFF. The rearrangement uses TRBV20-1 and TRBJ2-1; 7 nucleotides agree with TRBD2. The trim removed 2 bases at V and 6 bases at J, leaving 10 bases unmatched. From germline, CDR1 is DFQATT and CDR2 SNEGSKA (reference sequence). The CDR3 sequence is 15 residues long.

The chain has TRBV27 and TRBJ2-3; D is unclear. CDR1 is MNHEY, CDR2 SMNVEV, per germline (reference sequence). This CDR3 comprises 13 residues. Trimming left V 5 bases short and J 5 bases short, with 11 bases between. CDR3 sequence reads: CASSPSWGDTQYF. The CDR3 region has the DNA TGTGCCAGCAGTCCGTCTTGGGGAGATACGCAGTATTTT.

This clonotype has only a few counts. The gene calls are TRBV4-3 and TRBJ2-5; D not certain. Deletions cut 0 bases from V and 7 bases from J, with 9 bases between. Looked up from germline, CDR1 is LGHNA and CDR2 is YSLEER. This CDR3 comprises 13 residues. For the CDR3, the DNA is TGCGCCAGCAGCCAAGATCCGACCGGGACCCAGTACTTC. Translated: CASSQDPTGTQYF.

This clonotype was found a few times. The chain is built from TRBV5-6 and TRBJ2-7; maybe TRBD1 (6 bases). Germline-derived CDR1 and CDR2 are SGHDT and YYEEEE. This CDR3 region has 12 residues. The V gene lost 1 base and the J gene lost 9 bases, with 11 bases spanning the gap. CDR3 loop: CASSLKGHRQYF. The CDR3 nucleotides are TGTGCCAGCAGCTTGAAGGGACATCGGCAGTACTTC.

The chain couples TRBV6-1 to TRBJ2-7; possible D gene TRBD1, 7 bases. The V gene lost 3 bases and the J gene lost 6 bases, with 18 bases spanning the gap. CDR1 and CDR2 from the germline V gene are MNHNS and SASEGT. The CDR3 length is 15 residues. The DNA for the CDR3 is TGTGCCAGCAGTGATCTTTGGAACAGGGGAGGCGAGCAGTACTTC. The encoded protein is CASSDLWNRGGEQYF.

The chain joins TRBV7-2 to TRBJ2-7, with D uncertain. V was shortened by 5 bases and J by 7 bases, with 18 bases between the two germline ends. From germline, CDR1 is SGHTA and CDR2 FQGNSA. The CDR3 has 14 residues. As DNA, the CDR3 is TGTGCCAGCAGCCTCAAATCTCAACCAAATGAGCAGTACTTC. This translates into CASSLKSQPNEQYF.

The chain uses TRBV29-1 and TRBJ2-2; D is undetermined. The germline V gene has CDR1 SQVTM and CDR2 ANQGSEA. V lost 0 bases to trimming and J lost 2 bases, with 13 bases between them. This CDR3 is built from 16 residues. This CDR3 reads CSVEDSAQTNTGELFF. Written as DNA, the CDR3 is TGCAGCGTTGAAGATTCAGCGCAAACTAACACCGGGGAGCTGTTTTTT.

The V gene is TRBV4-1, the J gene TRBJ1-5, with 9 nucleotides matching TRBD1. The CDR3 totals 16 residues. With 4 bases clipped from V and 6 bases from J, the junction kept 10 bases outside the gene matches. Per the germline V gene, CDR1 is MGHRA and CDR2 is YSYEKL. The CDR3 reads CASSPARDRVSQPQHF. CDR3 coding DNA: TGCGCCAGCAGCCCGGCCCGGGACAGGGTAAGTCAGCCCCAGCATTTT.

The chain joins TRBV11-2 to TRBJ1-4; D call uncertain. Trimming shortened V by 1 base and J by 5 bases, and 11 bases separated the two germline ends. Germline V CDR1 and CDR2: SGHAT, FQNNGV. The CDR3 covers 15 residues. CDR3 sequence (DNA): TGTGCCAGCAGCTTAGCACTGGACGCGAATGAAAAACTGTTTTTT. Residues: CASSLALDANEKLFF.

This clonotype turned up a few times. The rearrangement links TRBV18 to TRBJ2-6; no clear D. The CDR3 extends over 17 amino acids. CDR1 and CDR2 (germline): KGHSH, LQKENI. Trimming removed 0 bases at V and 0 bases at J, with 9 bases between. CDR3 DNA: TGTGCCAGCTCACCACCGAGACCTTACTCTGGGGCCAACGTCCTGACTTTC. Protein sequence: CASSPPRPYSGANVLTF.

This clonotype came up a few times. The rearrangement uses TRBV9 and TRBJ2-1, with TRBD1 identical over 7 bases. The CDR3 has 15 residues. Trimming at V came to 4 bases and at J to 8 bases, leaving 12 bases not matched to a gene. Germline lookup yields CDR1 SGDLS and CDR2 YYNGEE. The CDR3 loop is CASSLQARTGDEQFF. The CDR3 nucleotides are TGTGCCAGCAGCCTACAAGCGCGGACAGGCGATGAGCAGTTCTTC. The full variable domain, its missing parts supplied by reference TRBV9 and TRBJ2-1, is DSGVTQTPKHLITATGQRVTLRCSPRSGDLSVYWYQQSLDQGLQFLIQYYNGEERAKGNILERFSAQQFPDLHSELNLSSLELGDSALYFCASSLQARTGDEQFFGPGTRLTVL.

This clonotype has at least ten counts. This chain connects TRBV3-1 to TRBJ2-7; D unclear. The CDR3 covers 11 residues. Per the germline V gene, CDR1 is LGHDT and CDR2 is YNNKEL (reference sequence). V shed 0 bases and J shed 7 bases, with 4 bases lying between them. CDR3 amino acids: CASSQDWEQYF. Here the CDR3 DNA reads TGTGCCAGCAGCCAAGATTGGGAGCAGTACTTC.

The CDR3 coding sequence is TGCAGTGCACGGCGCGGGGGGGCGTATGAGCAGTTCTTC. Its translation is CSARRGGAYEQFF. The V and J genes are TRBV20-1 and TRBJ2-1, with 9 bases lining up with TRBD2. The CDR3 is 13 residues long. CDR1 and CDR2 (germline): DFQATT, SNEGSKA (reference sequence). V was clipped by 6 bases and J by 8 bases; unmatched bases: 8.

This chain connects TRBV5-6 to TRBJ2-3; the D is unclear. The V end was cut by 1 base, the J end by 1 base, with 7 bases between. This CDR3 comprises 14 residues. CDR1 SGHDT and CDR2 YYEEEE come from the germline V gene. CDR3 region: CASSLPSGTDTQYF. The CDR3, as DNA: TGTGCCAGCAGCTTGCCTTCGGGCACAGATACGCAGTATTTT.

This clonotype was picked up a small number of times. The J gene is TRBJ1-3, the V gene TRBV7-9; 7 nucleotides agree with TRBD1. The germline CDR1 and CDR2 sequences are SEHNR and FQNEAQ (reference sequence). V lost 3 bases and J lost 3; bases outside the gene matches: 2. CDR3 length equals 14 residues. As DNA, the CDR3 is TGTGCCAGCAGCTTGGGGACAGATGGAAACACCATATATTTT. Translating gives CASSLGTDGNTIYF.